The rows below give T cell receptor beta chains drawn from one sample of a study of blood T cell repertoires in COVID-19. Sequencing was performed with immunoSEQ multiplex PCR; in TCRdb, only in-frame clones are kept and a portion is missing. The sample contains 200,000 or so clones, approximately 90% of which appear only once. Specimen: peripheral blood. The receptor set was obtained from a man aged 55 to 69 with COVID-19, enrolled during active disease. The CDR3 runs from the conserved cysteine through the conserved F or W. The D gene is left open where the match is weak. The size of a clone is reported for some rows only, either as once, few or many, or as a class for expanded clones.

V	size	D	J	DNA	CDR3
TRBV5-1	-	TRBD2	TRBJ2-1	TGCGCCAGCAGCTTGGGACTAGCGGGGGGGACTGGATTCGATGAGCAGTTCTTC	CASSLGLAGGTGFDEQFF
TRBV28	once	-	TRBJ1-6	TGTGCCAGCAGTTTCTGGGAGTCTCCCCTCCACTTT	CASSFWESPLHF
TRBV5-1	-	TRBD2	TRBJ2-3	TGCGCCAGCAGCACCTCCCGGCGGGGACTAAGCACAGATACGCAGTATTTT	CASSTSRRGLSTDTQYF
TRBV19	-	-	TRBJ1-6	TGTGCCAGTAGTACCACAGGGAGCTCCTATAATTCACCCCTCCACTTT	CASSTTGSSYNSPLHF
TRBV5-1	-	TRBD1	TRBJ1-2	TGCGCCAGCAGCTTAATTACGACAGGGGGCTATGGCTACACCTTC	CASSLITTGGYGYTF
TRBV5-1	-	TRBD2	TRBJ2-1	TGCGCCAGCAGCTTGGCCTCGACTAGCGGGGGTAACAATGAGCAGTTCTTC	CASSLASTSGGNNEQFF
TRBV29-1	-	TRBD2	TRBJ2-1	TGCAGCGTTGAAGATCCTAGCGGGAGTATCAATGAGCAGTTCTTC	CSVEDPSGSINEQFF
TRBV18	-	TRBD1	TRBJ1-1	TGTGCCAGCTCACCACAGCGGACAGGGGCGGCTTTCTTT	CASSPQRTGAAFF
TRBV11-2	-	-	TRBJ2-1	TGTGCCAGCAGCTTAGAGCCCGGGCTAGCCAGTAATGAGCAGTTCTTC	CASSLEPGLASNEQFF
TRBV14	-	-	TRBJ1-6	TGTGCCAGCAGCCAGGGTTTTTGGGCGGGTTCACCCCTCCACTTT	CASSQGFWAGSPLHF
TRBV5-1	once	-	TRBJ2-7	TGCGCCAGCAGCTTGGTCACAGCCTCCTACGAGCAGTACTTC	CASSLVTASYEQYF
TRBV5-4	-	TRBD2	TRBJ2-7	TGTGCCAGCAGCCCCCGGAGGCTAGCGGGAGTCGAGCAGTACTTC	CASSPRRLAGVEQYF
TRBV2	once	-	TRBJ2-1	TGTGCCAGCAGAGACCGGGGACTTCGGAATGAGCAGTTCTTC	CASRDRGLRNEQFF
TRBV30	-	-	TRBJ1-5	TGTGCCTGGAGTGCATCCGGAGTTAGCAATCAGCCCCAGCATTTT	CAWSASGVSNQPQHF
TRBV6-5	-	TRBD1	TRBJ1-4	TGTGCCAGCAGGGCCGGACAGGGGCGCGAAAAACTGTTTTTT	CASRAGQGREKLFF
TRBV7-9	-	TRBD1	TRBJ1-1	TGTGCCAGCAGCTCTTTTCCGGGACAGACGAACACTGAAGCTTTCTTT	CASSSFPGQTNTEAFF
TRBV5-4	-	TRBD1	TRBJ1-5	TGTGCCAGCAGCTTGGGCGGGACAGGGGTTCAGCCCCAGCATTTT	CASSLGGTGVQPQHF
TRBV19	-	-	TRBJ2-4	TGTGCCAGTAGTCCCCCGTGGGACGGAGGGCTAGCCAAAAACATTCAGTACTTC	CASSPPWDGGLAKNIQYF
TRBV27	once	-	TRBJ2-1	TGTGCCAGCAGTCCCGGGACTGAGGCCTACAATGAGCAGTTCTTC	CASSPGTEAYNEQFF
TRBV18	-	-	TRBJ1-1	TGTGCCAGCTCTAACACAAACACTGAAGCTTTCTTT	CASSNTNTEAFF
TRBV21-1	-	-	TRBJ2-3	TGTGCCAGCAGCAAAGCCCCATCTAGCGGGAGTATGACAGATACGCAGTATTTT	CASSKAPSSGSMTDTQYF
TRBV30	few	TRBD1	TRBJ1-5	TGTGCCTGGGGGGGGGTCGGAGGGACAGGTTGGGAACAGCCCCAGCATTTT	CAWGGVGGTGWEQPQHF
TRBV6-6	-	TRBD1	TRBJ1-5	TGTGCCAGTACCCGGGGACAGAAGGGCAATCAGCCCCAGCATTTT	CASTRGQKGNQPQHF
TRBV19	-	TRBD1	TRBJ1-5	TGTGCCGTAAGACAGGGGGGCGCGAATAGCAATCAGCCCCAGCATTTT	CAVRQGGANSNQPQHF
TRBV4-3	-	-	TRBJ2-7	TGCGCCAGCAGCCACGCAGGGAGGGAGCAGTACTTC	CASSHAGREQYF
TRBV11-2	-	-	TRBJ2-3	TGTGCCAGCAGCTTACTGGGCGCGAGCACAGATACGCAGTATTTT	CASSLLGASTDTQYF
TRBV13	-	-	TRBJ2-1	TGTGCCAGCAGCTTACGCGATTACAATGAGCAGTTCTTC	CASSLRDYNEQFF
TRBV18	-	-	TRBJ1-5	TGTGCCAGCTCACCCACGGAGGGTCAGCCCCAGCATTTT	CASSPTEGQPQHF
TRBV27	-	-	TRBJ1-2	TGTGCCAGCAGTGCGTCTGGCTATGGCTACACCTTC	CASSASGYGYTF
TRBV5-4	-	-	TRBJ2-7	TGTGCCAGCAGCTTGGTGCAACAGGCTTTAACTTATAACGAGCAGTACTTC	CASSLVQQALTYNEQYF
TRBV10-3	-	TRBD1	TRBJ2-7	TGTGCCATCAGTGAGTCGGGACAGAGGGCTTCGGGGGAGCAGTACTTC	CAISESGQRASGEQYF
TRBV27	-	-	TRBJ1-2	TGTGCCAGCAAAATACAGGTCAGCGCTACCTATGGCTACACCTTC	CASKIQVSATYGYTF
TRBV5-5	-	-	TRBJ2-3	TGTGCCAGCAGCCCAACGGGAGTTAGCACAGATACGCAGTATTTT	CASSPTGVSTDTQYF
TRBV5-5	-	-	TRBJ1-5	TGTGCCAGCAGCCGAGGCGGCGCCCAGTATAGCAATCAGCCCCAGCATTTT	CASSRGGAQYSNQPQHF
TRBV10-3	once	-	TRBJ2-6	TGTGCCATCAGTGGCACAGGCTCTGGGGCCAACGTCCTGACTTTC	CAISGTGSGANVLTF
TRBV7-7	-	TRBD1	TRBJ2-6	TGTGCTAGCAGCTTAGGGGGCAGGGGCGGATCTGGGGCCAACGTCCTGACTTTC	CASSLGGRGGSGANVLTF
TRBV28	few	TRBD2	TRBJ2-5	TGTGCCAGCAGCTCAAACGGGCGGGAGCAGGGTGAGACCCAGTACTTC	CASSSNGREQGETQYF
TRBV5-1	-	TRBD1	TRBJ1-2	TGCGCCAGCAAGCTAGGACAGGGCGACTATGGCTACACCTTC	CASKLGQGDYGYTF